A single sample is the source of the 16 T cell receptor beta chains below, sequenced in a study of T cells expressing NK-cell markers. TCRdb re-called the 5' RACE reads; one entry per CDR3 protein, DNA not given. The sample table sets out roughly 150,000 distinct CDR3 sequences. Material: blood T cells: a sorted CD56 or NKG2C T cell subset, CD4+ or CD8+ T cells, or bulk PBMC T cells (not recorded which). The receptors shown here come from a woman aged 18-70 years in good health.

The chain recombines TRBV30 with TRBJ2-3; TCRdb's D call, TRBD2, is unchecked because there is no DNA. Per the germline V gene, CDR1 is GTSNPN and CDR2 is SVGIG (reference sequence). The CDR3 contains 15 residues. This CDR3 reads CASPGLAGVDDTQYF.

CDR3 loop: CASSSQHASGEQFF. This chain links TRBV7-2 with TRBJ2-1; TCRdb calls TRBD2, which cannot be checked without DNA. This CDR3 has 14 residues. Germline V gene data show CDR1 as SGHTA and CDR2 as FQGNSA.

The chain combines TRBV18 with TRBJ2-7; the TRBD2 assignment by TCRdb is unverifiable without DNA. The CDR3 is 15 residues long. Germline assignment: CDR1 KGHSH and CDR2 LQKENI. CDR3 protein: CASSPGVAGPYEQYF.

The chain uses TRBV20-1 and TRBJ1-1; TCRdb designates TRBD1, a call that cannot be tested without DNA. The CDR3 contains 16 residues. Germline CDR1 is DFQATT and CDR2 is SNEGSKA (reference sequence). CDR3 residues: CSPNRPGLGMNTEAFF.

The chain joins TRBV5-1 to TRBJ2-7. In germline, CDR1 is SGHRS, CDR2 YFSETQ. The CDR3 is 14 residues long. This CDR3 is CASSPSTYSYEQYF.

V is TRBV20-1 and J is TRBJ1-6; TCRdb proposes TRBD1, but this gene call is untestable without DNA. The germline V gene has CDR1 DFQATT and CDR2 SNEGSKA (reference sequence). The CDR3 is made up of 16 amino acids. This CDR3 is CSAGADGTTYNSPLHF.

The chain couples TRBV20-1 to TRBJ2-2; TCRdb's D call, TRBD1, is unchecked because there is no DNA. Germline assignment: CDR1 DFQATT and CDR2 SNEGSKA (reference sequence). The CDR3 has 16 residues. The CDR3 protein is CSAREKTGGWTGELFF.

This rearrangement joins TRBV30 to TRBJ1-2; the D call from TCRdb, TRBD1, cannot be confirmed without DNA. Germline loops: CDR1 GTSNPN, CDR2 SVGIG (reference sequence). The length of the CDR3 is 13 residues. CDR3 sequence: CAWSVLGRVGPTF.

V is TRBV7-2 and J is TRBJ2-1; TCRdb selects TRBD2, and the lack of DNA leaves this call unchecked. Germline V gene sequence: CDR1 SGHTA, CDR2 FQGNSA. CDR3 size: 17 residues. CDR3 loop: CASSRLGGPHTQNEQFF.

The chain has TRBV20-1 and TRBJ2-5. The CDR3 totals 14 residues. Germline CDR1 reads DFQATT; CDR2 reads SNEGSKA (reference sequence). The CDR3 is CSASFGQPQETQYF.

The chain couples TRBV15 to TRBJ2-2; TCRdb calls TRBD1, which cannot be checked without DNA. The germline gives CDR1 LNHNV, CDR2 YYDKDF (reference sequence). CDR3 length: 16 residues. This chain's CDR3 is CATSWTQPPNTGELFF.

The chain joins TRBV7-9 to TRBJ2-3; TCRdb gives TRBD2 as the D gene, but with no DNA this cannot be confirmed. The V gene's germline CDR1 is SEHNR and CDR2 FQNEAQ (reference sequence). This CDR3 region has 15 residues. This chain's CDR3 is CASSLQSGVTDTQYF. The full variable domain, rest sourced from reference TRBV7-9 and TRBJ2-3, is DTGVSQNPRHKITKRGQNVTFRCDPISEHNRLYWYRQTLGQGPEFLTYFQNEAQLEKSRLLSDRFSAERPKGSFSTLEIQRTEQGDSAMYLCASSLQSGVTDTQYFGPGTRLTVL.

CDR3 residues: CASSLEPNSPLHF. The chain recombines TRBV11-2 with TRBJ1-6. Germline loops: CDR1 SGHAT, CDR2 FQNNGV. This CDR3 has 13 amino acids.

This chain links TRBV5-1 with TRBJ2-2. This CDR3 is 16 amino acids long. Per the germline V gene, CDR1 is SGHRS and CDR2 is YFSETQ. The CDR3 sequence: CASSSGLHAYTGELFF.

Here the CDR3 reads CASSLVGRGDEQFF. The chain recombines TRBV5-1 with TRBJ2-1. This CDR3 region has 14 residues. CDR1 is SGHRS, CDR2 YFSETQ, per germline.

This chain links TRBV28 with TRBJ2-3. The CDR3 loop spans 16 amino acids. Germline CDR1 MDHEN, CDR2 SYDVKM. Here the CDR3 reads CASSTNRGRLTDTQYF. Looking up the rest from reference TRBV28 and TRBJ2-3 gives the full variable domain: DVKVTQSSRYLVKRTGEKVFLECVQDMDHENMFWYRQDPGLGLRLIYFSYDVKMKEKGDIPEGYSVSREKKERFSLILESASTNQTSMYLCASSTNRGRLTDTQYFGPGTRLTVL.